The next 24 T cell receptor beta chains were all read from a single sample in a study of T cells after yellow fever vaccination. TCRdb independently ran MiXCR on the 5' RACE reads; one entry per CDR3 protein. Here the sample spans roughly 330,000 distinct CDR3 sequences, around 3.9% being singletons. Sequencing used PBMCs, obtained 5 days after the yellow fever booster vaccination. Receptor source: a man between 18 and 29 years old who received the YFV17D yellow fever vaccine.

This clonotype was detected a few times. The gene calls are TRBV4-1 and TRBJ2-2; 9 nucleotides align to TRBD1. The germline gives CDR1 MGHRA, CDR2 YSYEKL. The CDR3 has 17 amino acids. V trimming: 1 base; J trimming: 5 bases; junction bases outside the gene matches: 8. The CDR3 DNA follows: TGCGCCAGCAGCCAAGCAGGGACAGGGTTACGGACCGGGGAGCTGTTTTTT. Translation: CASSQAGTGLRTGELFF.

There are a few counts of this clonotype. CDR3: CASSLRLAGVNEQFF. CDR3 bases: TGTGCCAGCAGCTTACGCCTAGCGGGGGTCAATGAGCAGTTCTTC. This sequence joins TRBV7-3 and TRBJ2-1; 10 bases fit TRBD2. The V and J ends lost 2 bases and 6 bases, in that order; junction bases with no gene match: 4. This CDR3 is 15 amino acids long. CDR1 and CDR2 (germline): SGHTA, FQGTGA.

This clonotype was detected many times. The J gene is TRBJ2-1, the V gene TRBV20-1; TRBD2 agrees at 9 bases. Germline V gene lookup returns CDR1 DFQATT and CDR2 SNEGSKA (reference sequence). J lost 6 bases, V lost 6 bases, and 6 bases had no gene match. The CDR3 is 13 amino acids. CDR3 DNA sequence: TGCAGTGCCTACCTAGCGGGGTTCAATGAGCAGTTCTTC. Translation gives CSAYLAGFNEQFF.

This clonotype was counted ten times or more. The chain couples TRBV4-1 to TRBJ1-6, with no clear D. The germline CDR1 and CDR2 sequences are MGHRA and YSYEKL. The CDR3 extends over 15 amino acids. V dropped 3 bases and J dropped 9 bases, with 15 bases sitting between them. The DNA for the CDR3 is TGCGCCAGCAGCCAGCAAAGTGTGGGGATTTCACCCCTCCACTTT. Its protein is CASSQQSVGISPLHF.

About this clonotype: At one end, the junction sequence differs from germline, possibly due to a read error. The chain has TRBV5-5 and TRBJ1-2, with D uncertain. Germline V gene sequence: CDR1 SGHKS, CDR2 YYEKEE (reference sequence). The CDR3 contains 14 residues. In DNA, the CDR3 is TGTGCCGGCAGCTTGGATTGGGTAAACTATGGCTACACCTTC. This sequence encodes CAGSLDWVNYGYTF.

V is TRBV28 and J is TRBJ1-6, with 9 nucleotides matching TRBD1. The V and J ends lost 7 bases and 10 bases, in that order; junction bases with no gene match: 14. The germline gives CDR1 MDHEN, CDR2 SYDVKM. The CDR3 has 16 amino acids. CDR3 residues: CASTTPGGQGGSPLHF. In DNA, the CDR3 is TGTGCCAGCACCACCCCCGGGGGACAGGGAGGGTCACCCCTCCACTTT.

This clonotype occurred many times. V gene TRBV24-1 combines with J gene TRBJ2-2; the D gene is possibly TRBD2 (5 bases). Germline-derived CDR1 and CDR2 are KGHDR and SFDVKD. The CDR3 length is 16 residues. Trimming removed 6 bases from V and 8 bases from J, with 21 bases in between. CDR3 sequence reads: CATSREEGTFKGELFF. CDR3 bases: TGTGCCACCAGTCGGGAAGAAGGAACGTTTAAAGGGGAGCTGTTTTTT.

In this sample, this clonotype turned up a few times. Compared with germline, one end of the junction differs, possibly owing to a read error. The V and J genes are TRBV7-7 and TRBJ2-6; maybe TRBD2 (6 bases). Germline V lookup: CDR1 SSHAT, CDR2 FNYEAQ (reference sequence). The length of the CDR3 is 14 residues. CDR3 DNA sequence: TGTGCTAGCAGCTTAGGAGGGGAGGACCCCGTCCTGACTTTC. Translated: CASSLGGEDPVLTF.

This chain connects TRBV10-3 to TRBJ1-2, with D uncertain. This CDR3 contains 14 residues. CDR1 and CDR2 (germline): ENHRY, SYGVKD. V lost 3 bases and J 2 bases, leaving 10 bases between the germline ends. The CDR3 spells CAISDAGSNYGYTF. In DNA form, the CDR3 reads TGTGCCATCAGTGATGCAGGTTCAAACTATGGCTACACCTTC.

Many counts were recorded for this clonotype. The chain uses TRBV5-4 and TRBJ2-2; 12 positions match TRBD2. The germline V gene encodes CDR1 SGHNT and CDR2 YYREEE (reference sequence). The CDR3 has 15 amino acids. The J segment lost 5 bases and the V segment lost 2 bases, leaving 1 base of the junction unmatched. The CDR3 loop is CASSLGLAGTGELFF. CDR3 DNA sequence: TGTGCCAGCAGCTTAGGACTAGCGGGGACCGGGGAGCTGTTTTTT.

This clonotype was observed a handful of times. The chain joins TRBV4-3 to TRBJ2-1, with D possibly TRBD2 on 5 matching bases. Trimming took 1 base from V and 9 from J, leaving 10 bases between them. Germline lookup yields CDR1 LGHNA and CDR2 YSLEER. This CDR3 spans 13 amino acids. The CDR3 is CASSQVFGGEQFF. The CDR3, as DNA: TGCGCCAGCAGCCAAGTTTTTGGAGGTGAGCAGTTCTTC.

This clonotype was detected many times. V is TRBV20-1 and J is TRBJ2-3; D is perhaps TRBD2 (6 bases). V shed 4 bases and J shed 1 base, with 12 bases lying between them. This CDR3 is 14 amino acids long. CDR1 is DFQATT and CDR2 is SNEGSKA in the germline V gene (reference sequence). CDR3 sequence (DNA): TGCAGTGCTATTAGCGGTGCCGGCACAGATACGCAGTATTTT. It encodes CSAISGAGTDTQYF.

This clonotype was seen ten or more times. This rearrangement joins TRBV7-8 to TRBJ2-1, with 7 bases lining up with TRBD1. V trimming: 3 bases; J trimming: 8 bases; junction bases outside the gene matches: 10. The CDR3 has 15 residues. Germline CDR1 SGHVS, CDR2 FQNEAQ. In DNA form, the CDR3 reads TGTGCCAGCAGCTTTAACAGGGGCATGGAGGATGAGCAGTTCTTC. Protein sequence: CASSFNRGMEDEQFF. The full variable domain, rest sourced from reference TRBV7-8 and TRBJ2-1, is GAGVSQSPRYKVAKRGQDVALRCDPISGHVSLFWYQQALGQGPEFLTYFQNEAQLDKSGLPSDRFFAERPEGSVSTLKIQRTQQEDSAVYLCASSFNRGMEDEQFFGPGTRLTVL.

This clonotype was observed a few times. This chain connects TRBV3-1 to TRBJ1-6; TRBD1 is a possible D gene (5 bases). In germline, CDR1 is LGHDT, CDR2 YNNKEL (reference sequence). This CDR3 comprises 15 residues. With 0 bases removed from V and 10 bases from J, the gap between germline ends came to 13 bases. CDR3 residues: CASSQEDKGRSPLHF. The DNA of the CDR3 is TGTGCCAGCAGCCAAGAGGACAAGGGTCGGTCACCCCTCCACTTT.

This clonotype was observed at least ten times. The chain joins TRBV10-3 to TRBJ2-1, with a possible D match to TRBD1 (5 bases). Trimming left V 4 bases short and J 8 bases short, with 9 bases between. This CDR3 contains 12 residues. Germline V lookup: CDR1 ENHRY, CDR2 SYGVKD. The CDR3 sequence: CAISVEGDEQFF. CDR3 coding DNA: TGTGCCATCAGTGTGGAAGGGGATGAGCAGTTCTTC.

This clonotype appeared a few times. The chain is built from TRBV4-2 and TRBJ2-7; D is possibly TRBD2 (6 bases). Germline CDR1 and CDR2: LGHNA and YNFKEQ. The CDR3 runs 13 residues. V was shortened by 1 base and J by 3 bases, with 7 bases between the two germline ends. Here the CDR3 DNA reads TGTGCCAGCAGCCAAGTGGGAGGCTACGAGCAGTACGTC. Its translation is CASSQVGGYEQYV.

V gene TRBV7-9 combines with J gene TRBJ2-1; possibly TRBD2 for D (5 bases). V was trimmed by 2 bases and J by 8 bases, leaving 10 bases between them. The CDR3 contains 13 residues. Per germline, CDR1 SEHNR and CDR2 FQNEAQ (reference sequence). This CDR3 reads CASSLSGVDEQFF. As DNA, the CDR3 is TGTGCCAGCAGCTTATCCGGGGTAGATGAGCAGTTCTTC.

This clonotype occurred a few times. This chain links TRBV7-9 with TRBJ1-1; D gene uncertain. The CDR3 has 13 amino acids. Looked up from germline, CDR1 is SEHNR and CDR2 is FQNEAQ (reference sequence). Trimming left V 6 bases short and J 4 bases short, with 12 bases between. The CDR3 DNA sequence: TGTGCCAGCAGGGTGGAACCGGGCACTGAAGCTTTCTTT. This encodes CASRVEPGTEAFF.

In its sample, this clonotype was seen many times. The chain links TRBV5-1 to TRBJ2-3; D is perhaps TRBD2 (6 bases). From germline, CDR1 is SGHRS and CDR2 YFSETQ. The CDR3 spans 14 residues. V lost 4 bases, J lost 4 bases, and 13 bases lay in between. In DNA form, the CDR3 reads TGCGCCAGCAGCCCAATAGGAGGGCCAGATACGCAGTATTTT. Its protein is CASSPIGGPDTQYF.

This chain links TRBV29-1 with TRBJ2-3; a weak D match, TRBD1 (8 bases). Germline loops: CDR1 SQVTM, CDR2 ANQGSEA. V lost 8 bases and J lost 4, with 22 bases in between. There are 15 residues in the CDR3. DNA for the CDR3: TGCAGCATCGTGACCACAGGGGGGGATCCAGATACGCAGTATTTT. Translating it yields CSIVTTGGDPDTQYF.

This clonotype was counted a few times. The chain is built from TRBV20-1 and TRBJ1-1, with D possibly matching TRBD1 (5 bases). Trimming removed 5 bases at V and 3 bases at J, with 13 bases between. This CDR3 region has 13 residues. Germline V gene lookup returns CDR1 DFQATT and CDR2 SNEGSKA (reference sequence). CDR3 in amino acids: CSAGVRGDTEAFF. CDR3 sequence (DNA): TGCAGTGCTGGAGTAAGAGGGGACACTGAAGCTTTCTTT.

There are a few counts of this clonotype. The rearrangement links TRBV29-1 to TRBJ2-7; D uncertain. V was cut by 1 base and J by 3 bases, with 10 bases left in between. The CDR3 contains 13 residues. From germline, CDR1 is SQVTM and CDR2 ANQGSEA. CDR3 bases: TGCAGCGTTGAAGTGGAGAATGACTACGAGCAGTACTTC. Amino acids: CSVEVENDYEQYF.

The V gene is TRBV5-6, the J gene TRBJ1-2; 8 bases align to TRBD1. Germline CDR1 SGHDT, CDR2 YYEEEE. The CDR3 consists of 14 residues. V lost 5 bases, J lost 1 base, and 4 bases stayed unmatched. The CDR3 region is CASRGTGFNYGYTF. The CDR3 DNA sequence: TGTGCCAGCAGAGGGACAGGTTTTAACTATGGCTACACCTTC. The variable domain in full, completed from reference TRBV5-6 and TRBJ1-2, reads DAGVTQSPTHLIKTRGQQVTLRCSPKSGHDTVSWYQQALGQGPQFIFQYYEEEERQRGNFPDRFSGHQFPNYSSELNVNALLLGDSALYLCASRGTGFNYGYTFGSGTRLTVV.

This clonotype was counted between two and nine times. CDR3 sequence (DNA): TGTGCCAGCAGCCAGACTAGCGGGGGGGACGAGCAGTTCTTC. Translated, it gives CASSQTSGGDEQFF. This chain uses TRBV3-1 with TRBJ2-1; 14 nucleotides align to TRBD2. The length of the CDR3 is 14 residues. After removal of 3 bases from V and 10 bases from J, the junction contained 2 bases not matched to a gene. The V gene's germline CDR1 is LGHDT and CDR2 YNNKEL (reference sequence).